What follows is one TCR beta chain and its context. In terms of age and location, participants ranged from roughly 18 to 90 years and lived in about 25 US areas. Assignments of participants to cohorts depended upon their own reported clinical history. The protocol was immunoSEQ multiplex PCR, while the TCRdb copy is restricted to in-frame clones and leaves out a portion. The table lists around 330,000 clones, 75% to 90% of them singletons. The data are from a study of blood T cell repertoires in COVID-19. The CDR3 totals 16 residues. Per germline, CDR1 LGHNA and CDR2 YNFKEQ. V was clipped by 0 bases and J by 2 bases, with 13 bases between them.

The chain recombines TRBV4-2 with TRBJ2-5; D perhaps matches TRBD2 (6 bases). Sequencing input: PBMCs or T cells enriched from blood (not recorded which). This sequence was found in a woman in her twenties or thirties who had been exposed to COVID-19. CDR3 residues: CASSQDRQGGQETQYF. In DNA form, the CDR3 reads TGTGCCAGCAGCCAAGATCGGCAGGGAGGTCAAGAGACCCAGTACTTC.